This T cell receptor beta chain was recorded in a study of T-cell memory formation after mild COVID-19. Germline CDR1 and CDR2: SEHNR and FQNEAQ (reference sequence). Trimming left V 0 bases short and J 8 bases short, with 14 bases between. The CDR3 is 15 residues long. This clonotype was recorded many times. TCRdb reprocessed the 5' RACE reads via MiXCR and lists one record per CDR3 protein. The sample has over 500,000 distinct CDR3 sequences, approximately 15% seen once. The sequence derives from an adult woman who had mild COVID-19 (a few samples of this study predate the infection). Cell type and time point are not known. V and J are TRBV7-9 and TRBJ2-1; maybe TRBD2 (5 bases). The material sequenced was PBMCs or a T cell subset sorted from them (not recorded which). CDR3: CASSLALRGNHEQFF. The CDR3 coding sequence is TGTGCCAGCAGCTTAGCACTCCGAGGGAACCATGAGCAGTTCTTC.